This T cell receptor (beta chain) emerged from a study of T-cell memory formation after mild COVID-19. The CDR3 is made up of 15 amino acids. CDR1 is SGHRS, CDR2 YFSETQ, per germline. Trimming removed 6 bases at V and 0 bases at J, with 15 bases between. From the 5' RACE reads, TCRdb called clonotypes with MiXCR, one entry per CDR3 protein. The sample yields 250,000 to 350,000 distinct CDR3 sequences, about a sixth seen once. Specimen: PBMCs or a T cell subset sorted from them (not recorded which). This rearrangement joins TRBV5-1 to TRBJ1-1; tentative D call: TRBD1 (5 bases). The receptor was isolated from a man in his late teens or twenties who had mild COVID-19 (a few samples of this study predate the infection). Cell type and time point are not known. CDR3 bases: TGCGCCAGCACGGACGGGGGAAGGATGAACACTGAAGCTTTCTTT. Translating it yields CASTDGGRMNTEAFF.